Following are 5 T cell receptor beta chains from one sample sequenced in a study of blood T cell repertoires in COVID-19. Assay: immunoSEQ multiplex PCR; the TCRdb copy retains only in-frame clones and omits some. The table has more than 55,000 clones, roughly 80% seen once. The sample comprised peripheral blood. The receptors were gathered from a woman older than 75 with acute or convalescent COVID-19.

The V call is TRBV19, the J call TRBJ2-2; the D gene is possibly TRBD1 (6 bases). The CDR3 is 15 amino acids. V shed 4 bases and J shed 7 bases, with 16 bases lying between them. Germline lookup yields CDR1 LNHDA and CDR2 SQIVND (reference sequence). The CDR3 is CASSSTGIIGGELFF. CDR3 DNA: TGTGCCAGTAGTAGTACAGGGATAATCGGCGGGGAGCTGTTTTTT.

The gene calls are TRBV6-6 and TRBJ1-4, with unresolved D. With 7 bases removed from V and 2 bases from J, the gap between germline ends came to 11 bases. This CDR3 has 14 residues. Germline CDR1 is MNHNY and CDR2 is SVGAGI (reference sequence). Here the CDR3 DNA reads TGTGCCAGCAACCCGGGATTCACTAATGAAAAACTGTTTTTT. It specifies CASNPGFTNEKLFF.

The chain carries TRBV9 and TRBJ2-3, with a tentative D call TRBD2 (6 bases). Looked up from germline, CDR1 is SGDLS and CDR2 is YYNGEE. This CDR3 is built from 15 residues. With 2 bases removed from V and 2 bases from J, the gap between germline ends came to 12 bases. The CDR3 coding sequence is TGTGCCAGCAGCGTTGGGGGAGGAAACACAGATACGCAGTATTTT. It specifies CASSVGGGNTDTQYF. The full variable domain, its missing parts supplied by reference TRBV9 and TRBJ2-3, is DSGVTQTPKHLITATGQRVTLRCSPRSGDLSVYWYQQSLDQGLQFLIQYYNGEERAKGNILERFSAQQFPDLHSELNLSSLELGDSALYFCASSVGGGNTDTQYFGPGTRLTVL.

This CDR3 is CASSRMGSTEAFF. Here the CDR3 DNA reads TGCGCCAGCAGCAGGATGGGGAGCACTGAAGCTTTCTTT. This rearrangement joins TRBV10-1 to TRBJ1-1; D remains ambiguous. Germline V gene lookup returns CDR1 WNHNN and CDR2 SYGVQD (reference sequence). V was shortened by 6 bases and J by 4 bases, with 12 bases between the two germline ends. The length of the CDR3 is 13 residues.

This chain uses TRBV12-2 with TRBJ2-1; TRBD2 is the table's D call, not checked against the DNA. TRBV12-2 is shown as a pseudogene. This CDR3 is 17 amino acids long. CDR3 sequence (DNA): TGTGCAAGTCGCTCCCCTACTACTAGCGGGGGTAAGGATGAGCAGTTCTTC. Protein: CASRSPTTSGGKDEQFF.